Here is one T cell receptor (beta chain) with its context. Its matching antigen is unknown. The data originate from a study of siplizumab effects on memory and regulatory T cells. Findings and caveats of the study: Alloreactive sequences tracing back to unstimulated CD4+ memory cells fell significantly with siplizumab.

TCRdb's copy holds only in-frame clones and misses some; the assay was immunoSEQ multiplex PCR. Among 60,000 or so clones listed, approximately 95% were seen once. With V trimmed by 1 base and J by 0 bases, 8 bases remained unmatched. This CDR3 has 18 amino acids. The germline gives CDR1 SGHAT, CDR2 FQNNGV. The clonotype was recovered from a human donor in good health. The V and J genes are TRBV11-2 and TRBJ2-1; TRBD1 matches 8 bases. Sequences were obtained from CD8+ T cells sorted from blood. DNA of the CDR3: TGTGCCAGCAGCTTAGGAAGGAGACAGGGGAGCTCCTACAATGAGCAGTTCTTC. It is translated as CASSLGRRQGSSYNEQFF.